Each of the 19 T cell receptor beta chains below was sequenced from the same sample in a study of blood T cell repertoires in COVID-19. This table comes from immunoSEQ multiplex PCR, and its TCRdb copy is limited to in-frame clones, with some not included. The sample has some 350,000 clones, approximately 86% seen once. Sequencing was carried out using peripheral blood. These receptors were collected from a human donor in a cohort sampled during active COVID-19.

The chain couples TRBV27 to TRBJ2-7; 15 bases are a match to TRBD2. This CDR3 is built from 15 residues. Germline CDR1 is MNHEY and CDR2 is SMNVEV (reference sequence). Germline trimming cut 3 bases from V and 9 bases from J; bases unmatched to any gene: 6. The CDR3 sequence is CASSFSGLAGGRQYF. The CDR3 DNA sequence: TGTGCCAGCAGTTTTTCGGGACTAGCGGGGGGTAGGCAGTACTTC.

The chain is built from TRBV4-1 and TRBJ2-7, with D uncertain. Deletions cut 4 bases from V and 3 bases from J, with 10 bases between. Germline lookup yields CDR1 MGHRA and CDR2 YSYEKL. The length of the CDR3 is 13 residues. CDR3 residues: CASSRIQSYEQYF. Here the CDR3 DNA reads TGCGCCAGCAGCCGGATACAGAGCTACGAGCAGTACTTC.

The chain has TRBV7-7 and TRBJ2-3, with TRBD1 identical over 8 bases. This CDR3 contains 15 residues. CDR1 and CDR2 (germline): SSHAT, FNYEAQ (reference sequence). J gave up 4 bases and V 3 bases, and 6 bases lay outside the gene matches. The CDR3 DNA sequence: TGTGCCAGCAGCTTGGATGGACAGGGACCAGATACGCAGTATTTT. Its translation is CASSLDGQGPDTQYF. The whole variable domain, remainder taken from reference TRBV7-7 and TRBJ2-3, is GAGVSQSPRYKVTKRGQDVTLRCDPISSHATLYWYQQALGQGPEFLTYFNYEAQPDKSGLPSDRFSAERPEGSISTLTIQRTEQRDSAMYRCASSLDGQGPDTQYFGPGTRLTVL.

The CDR3 loop reads CASRSTGVYNSPLHF. CDR3 sequence (DNA): TGTGCCAGTAGATCTACAGGGGTCTATAATTCACCCCTCCACTTT. The chain combines TRBV19 with TRBJ1-6; 7 nucleotides match TRBD1. CDR3 size: 15 residues. Germline V gene sequence: CDR1 LNHDA, CDR2 SQIVND (reference sequence). With 6 bases clipped from V and 3 bases from J, the junction kept 5 bases outside the gene matches.

The chain links TRBV27 to TRBJ1-3, with D hard to call. The CDR3 is made up of 12 amino acids. V was clipped by 10 bases and J by 1 base, with 8 bases between them. From germline, CDR1 is MNHEY and CDR2 SMNVEV (reference sequence). CDR3 residues: CATPGSGNTIYF. The CDR3 region has the DNA TGTGCCACCCCAGGTTCTGGAAACACCATATATTTT.

This chain uses TRBV19 with TRBJ1-2; TRBD1 matches at 8 bases. With 3 bases clipped from V and 6 bases from J, the junction kept 3 bases outside the gene matches. The CDR3 runs to 13 residues. Looked up from germline, CDR1 is LNHDA and CDR2 is SQIVND (reference sequence). This CDR3 reads CASSIRGRDGYTF. CDR3 bases: TGTGCCAGTAGTATCAGGGGGCGCGATGGCTACACCTTC.

This sequence joins TRBV6-6 and TRBJ1-2, with TRBD1 identical over 8 bases. Germline V gene data show CDR1 as MNHNY and CDR2 as SVGAGI (reference sequence). The CDR3 covers 14 residues. V dropped 2 bases and J dropped 4; count of bases not matched to a gene: 3. CDR3 nucleotide sequence: TGTGCCAGCAGTTACCCCGACAGGGGCTATGGCTACACCTTC. Amino acids: CASSYPDRGYGYTF.

The chain carries TRBV4-1 and TRBJ2-7; TRBD1 matches 11 bases. Germline CDR1 is MGHRA and CDR2 is YSYEKL. With 4 bases clipped from V and 0 bases from J, the junction kept 5 bases outside the gene matches. This CDR3 contains 16 residues. The CDR3 spells CASSLPGQGVSYEQYF. CDR3 bases: TGCGCCAGCAGCCTTCCGGGACAGGGGGTCTCCTACGAGCAGTACTTC.

J is TRBJ1-3 and V is TRBV2; D remains unclear. The V and J ends lost 3 bases and 0 bases respectively, with 12 bases between them. CDR1 is SNHLY, CDR2 FYNNEI, per germline. The CDR3 totals 16 residues. The CDR3 reads CASSDQINSSGNTIYF. CDR3 nucleotide sequence: TGTGCCAGCAGTGATCAGATCAACAGCTCTGGAAACACCATATATTTT.

V is TRBV5-1 and J is TRBJ2-2; a weak D match, TRBD2 (5 bases). Germline CDR1 reads SGHRS; CDR2 reads YFSETQ. V dropped 6 bases and J dropped 5 bases, with 17 bases sitting between them. CDR3 length equals 15 residues. CDR3 DNA: TGCGCCAGCACCCCAGGTAGCGAGAGTACCGGGGAGCTGTTTTTT. Translated: CASTPGSESTGELFF.

The V call is TRBV30, the J call TRBJ1-3; D possibly corresponds to TRBD1 (5 bases). The CDR3 spans 13 residues. CDR1 is GTSNPN and CDR2 is SVGIG in the germline V gene (reference sequence). The V gene lost 3 bases and the J gene lost 4 bases, with 10 bases spanning the gap. The CDR3 region is CAWSGGVGNTIYF. The CDR3 DNA follows: TGTGCCTGGAGCGGGGGAGTCGGAAACACCATATATTTT. The entire variable domain, with the rest obtained from reference TRBV30 and TRBJ1-3, is as follows: SQTIHQWPATLVQPVGSPLSLECTVEGTSNPNLYWYRQAAGRGLQLLFYSVGIGQISSEVPQNLSASRPQDRQFILSSKKLLLSDSGFYLCAWSGGVGNTIYFGEGSWLTVV.

The rearrangement joins TRBV9 to TRBJ1-3; 8 positions match TRBD1. V lost 7 bases and J lost 4; bases outside the gene matches: 10. Germline V gene sequence: CDR1 SGDLS, CDR2 YYNGEE. This CDR3 has 15 residues. The CDR3 region has the DNA TGTGCCAGCTCCTCGACAGGGGCGAGGGGAAACACCATATATTTT. Encoded protein: CASSSTGARGNTIYF.

V is TRBV3-1 (or the pseudogene TRBV3-2) and J is TRBJ2-5; D is undetermined. This CDR3 spans 12 amino acids. Trimming took 3 bases from V and 5 from J, leaving 7 bases between them. Germline V CDR1 and CDR2: LGHDT, YNNKEL (reference sequence). The CDR3 loop is CASSQSRETQYF. The CDR3 DNA reads TGTGCCAGCAGCCAGTCCAGGGAGACCCAGTACTTC.

V is TRBV7-9 and J is TRBJ1-2, with 9 positions matching TRBD1. Germline-derived CDR1 and CDR2 are SEHNR and FQNEAQ (reference sequence). With V trimmed by 1 base and J by 8 bases, 14 bases remained unmatched. This CDR3 contains 17 residues. The CDR3 bases are TGTGCCAGCAGCTTAGGGTCAACCGGGACAGGGCATTCGGGCTACACCTTC. This translates into CASSLGSTGTGHSGYTF.

This chain links TRBV30 with TRBJ2-2; the D gene is possibly TRBD1 (5 bases). Looked up from germline, CDR1 is GTSNPN and CDR2 is SVGIG (reference sequence). V was pared by 4 bases and J by 0 bases, with 12 bases between. The CDR3 is made up of 15 amino acids. The CDR3 loop reads CAWTQDRANTGELFF. The CDR3 bases are TGTGCCTGGACCCAAGACAGAGCGAACACCGGGGAGCTGTTTTTT.

The chain is built from TRBV30 and TRBJ2-7; TRBD1 aligns across 9 bases. The CDR3 extends over 13 amino acids. Germline V lookup: CDR1 GTSNPN, CDR2 SVGIG (reference sequence). J was trimmed by 4 bases and V by 8 bases; bases with no gene match: 9. CDR3 sequence (DNA): TGTGCCGTCGCCGGGACAGGGTATTACGAGCAGTACTTC. Amino acids: CAVAGTGYYEQYF. The full variable domain, rest sourced from reference TRBV30 and TRBJ2-7, is SQTIHQWPATLVQPVGSPLSLECTVEGTSNPNLYWYRQAAGRGLQLLFYSVGIGQISSEVPQNLSASRPQDRQFILSSKKLLLSDSGFYLCAVAGTGYYEQYFGPGTRLTVT.

V gene TRBV18 combines with J gene TRBJ2-5; possibly TRBD2 for D (7 bases). With 0 bases removed from V and 2 bases from J, the gap between germline ends came to 10 bases. Germline CDR1 is KGHSH and CDR2 is LQKENI. This CDR3 contains 15 residues. The CDR3 is CASSPPRGLQETQYF. The CDR3 DNA sequence: TGTGCCAGCTCACCACCGCGGGGGCTTCAAGAGACCCAGTACTTC.

This chain joins TRBV5-1 and TRBJ1-1, with 7 bases lining up with TRBD1. This CDR3 is 16 amino acids long. CDR1 and CDR2 from the germline V gene are SGHRS and YFSETQ. The V and J ends lost 0 bases and 0 bases, in that order; junction bases with no gene match: 5. The CDR3 loop reads CASSLAATGLNTEAFF. As DNA, the CDR3 is TGCGCCAGCAGCTTGGCCGCGACAGGGCTGAACACTGAAGCTTTCTTT.

This clone was counted a few times. The V gene is TRBV5-1, the J gene TRBJ2-1; TRBD1 aligns across 8 bases. The CDR3 is made up of 15 amino acids. Germline V gene sequence: CDR1 SGHRS, CDR2 YFSETQ. Trimming cost V 7 bases and J 1 base; bases outside gene matches: 7. CDR3 nucleotide sequence: TGCGCCAGCCGCCCCGGACAGGGTTCCTACAATGAGCAGTTCTTC. It encodes CASRPGQGSYNEQFF.